This TCR beta chain was sequenced during a study of cytomegalovirus exposure and HLA in healthy donors (dated by TCRdb to the late 2010s). Study-wide context: In an earlier analysis of under 600 of the donors, 276 Gb of sequence data and just under 120 million unique TCR beta sequences from approximately 180 million T cells were reported. Roughly 320 gigabases of sequencing data and roughly 80 million unique TCR sequences made up an early release that covered about 640 HLA-typed donors. The genetic ancestry cluster associated with self-reported Caucasian donors included about 81% of the roughly 390 genotyped donors. The study was designed to test whether signatures of past pathogen exposure could be identified by cataloging public T cell receptors. The study profiled the T cell repertoires of 550 to 700 subjects by immunosequencing and related them to cytomegalovirus serostatus. A separate validation cohort of 100 to 150 different subjects was used in addition to the 666-subject first cohort. To predict cytomegalovirus infection status, the study brought together high-throughput TCR immunosequencing, statistical association of individual TCRs with disease status, and machine learning. A later analysis re-analyzed previously published TCR beta repertoires from about 600 donors and added high-resolution HLA genotyping to study TCR occurrence patterns. The later analysis used no new phenotypic data to find candidate immune exposures, relying instead on TCR beta sequences and their occurrence across donors. An earlier analysis of 500 to 750 of the donors applied high-throughput TCR beta sequencing to assess whether each TCR beta V gene segment acted as functional or pseudogenic. Donor age, sex, ethnicity and CMV serostatus were collected together with the repertoire data. A later genetic analysis used genome-wide SNP genotypes for about 60% of the roughly 700 donors, treating that subset as a discovery cohort. All discovery cohort repertoires had been generated on a single sequencing platform. HLA typing covered class I and class II loci at four-digit resolution. The number of typed donors differed by locus: about 629-630 for A, B, C, DRB1 and DQB1; some 500 for DQA1; fewer than 610 for DPA1; and 400 to 480 for DPB1. Five DR-DQ haplotypes were treated as single units for association and clustering because of strong linkage in the cohort. Across about 380 genotyped donors of the cohort, an average of approximately 240,000 unique TCR beta nucleotide sequences per donor were sequenced, and 15% to 20% of those sequences were non-productive.

Library preparation employed the immunoSEQ multiplex PCR assay. For the multiplex PCR, a mixture combining 60 forward primers for TCR Vbeta segments and 13 reverse primers for TCR Jbeta segments was used. The CDR3 region of rearranged TCR beta genes was amplified from genomic DNA with a multiplex PCR assay. The amplified TCR beta libraries were sequenced on the Illumina HiSeq System as 87-base-pair reads. The original pipeline was this. A later analysis counted tens of millions of unique TCR beta chains across the 550 to 800 repertoires, and 10 million to 12 million of these chains were shared by at least two donors. Raw reads were error-corrected and collapsed into unique sequences by a nearest-neighbor algorithm in which closely related sequences were merged to remove PCR and sequencing errors. To assign V, D and J gene segments, CDR3 sequences were aligned to IMGT reference sequences. For a sequence to be retained, a match of at least six nucleotides to both a V gene segment and a J gene segment was required. Rearrangements were called productive when the CDR3 lacked stop codons and stayed in frame with V and J; all others were non-productive. CDR3 was defined according to IMGT convention as the region running from the second conserved V-encoded cysteine to the conserved J-encoded phenylalanine. The earlier analysis of more than 450 of the donors excluded sequences that lacked an unambiguous match to a single V gene segment. In an earlier analysis of approximately 610 of the donors, V segments were called functional above 56.7% productive rearrangements and were called segregating when the between-donor standard deviation exceeded 5%. A statistical classification framework was developed to diagnose cytomegalovirus status using the catalog of TCR beta chain sequences. In a later analysis, V and J genes were assigned by comparing TCR nucleotide sequences against IMGT/GENE-DB human TR gene sequences. A later analysis assigned CDR3 sequences and most-parsimonious VDJ recombination scenarios with the TCRdist pipeline. In a later analysis, each TCR beta chain was defined by its CDR3 amino acid sequence together with its V-gene family, and reads without a unique V-gene family were excluded. As a way to deal with suspected cross-contamination and a sequencing artifact, a later analysis dropped more than 500 nucleotide sequences that were highly shared and had low generation probability. In a later analysis, a clonal expansion index for each public chain was calculated from normalized within-repertoire ranks of inferred template counts. A later analysis computed generation probabilities with a VDJ recombination model fitted to out-of-frame rearrangements, and checked the results against IGoR. In a later analysis, TCR-TCR, TCR-HLA and TCR-CMV co-occurrence was scored with hypergeometric tests, and a repertoire-size bias correction was applied to TCR pairs. To estimate false discovery rates, a later analysis permuted the HLA or CMV assignments 20 times. In a later analysis, co-occurring TCRs were grouped with DBSCAN, and TCRdist sequence similarity was added when clustering was performed within HLA-allele-positive subsets. Co-occurrence clustering excluded repertoires with fewer than 30,000 or more than 120,000 public chains, plus five with anomalous nucleotide sharing. This immuneACCESS table, as held by TCRdb, lists in-frame sequences with V and J called but not all clones. Of the missing ones, under half trace to an unresolved V gene in checked studies; the others have no known cause. V and J calls and clone size are given by that table; D and trimming were obtained from the DNA. The table for this sample lists roughly 130,000 clones; roughly 80% of them were counted only once. About 1% of the sample lies in the top ten.

This clone appeared a few times. What this receptor recognizes is not known. No quality values exist for individual bases; no much larger clone is one base distant. Points the paper makes about the study in general: CMV serostatus was the only immune exposure information available for the cohort. A later genetic analysis associated a missense DCLRE1C variant with V-gene and J-gene trimming of TCR beta chains, and an independent cohort replicated the association. In a later analysis, the rate of TCR association differed among HLA loci, with DRB1 alleles having the most associated TCRs and HLA-C alleles having the fewest. The sequencing pipeline was judged likely to have produced a cluster of highly shared sequence variants as a technical artifact. The cohort was sequenced for TCR beta chains only, and without alpha or paired-chain data the features that could be detected were limited. The earlier analysis of a few hundred of the donors excluded seventeen rarely observed V segments, including chromosome 9 orphons, because counts were too low. Strong co-occurrence of HLA alleles, especially DR and DQ, made assigning TCR associations to individual alleles difficult. A later analysis found that most CMV-associated TCR beta chains appeared HLA-restricted, with HLA associations seemingly driven largely by CMV exposure. In an earlier analysis of fewer than 750 of the donors, most TCR beta V segments were observed in productive rearrangements about 90% or about 30% of the time, broadly matching IMGT annotations. The authors suggested that the approach could potentially be generalized to other disease states and immunological phenotypes. Most TCR sequences were observed very rarely across donors, whereas some public TCRs were present in many individuals. A further reported finding was that TCR beta sequences accurately predicted the HLA-A and HLA-B alleles for most subjects in the first cohort. The presence/absence analyses assumed that sequencing depth was roughly uniform across donors, and that assumption may not be true. In a later analysis, HLA-associated TCR beta chains showed more clonal expansion and lower generation probabilities than non-associated chains that were equally common. In a later analysis, several top co-occurrence clusters were reported to appear linked to parvovirus B19, influenza, CMV and Epstein-Barr virus. The classifier was reported to diagnose cytomegalovirus status with high specificity and sensitivity in both the original and validation cohorts. In vitro tests confirmed that a few of the cytomegalovirus-associated TCR beta chains recognize cytomegalovirus antigens. A later genetic analysis reported fewer N-insertions in productive TCRs among donors in an Asian-associated ancestry cluster than the approximately 700-donor mean. Linkage disequilibrium might explain the correlated functional status among segregating V segments, but an unknown experimental factor could not be excluded. A total of roughly 160 TCR beta chains were listed by the study as associated with cytomegalovirus. At a false discovery rate of 0.05, a later analysis linked some 18,000 TCR beta sequences to specific HLA alleles. Because some donors lacked HLA typing at each locus, the association tests relied only on the typed subset. Some IMGT-functional V segments, including TRBV6-2 and TRBV6-3, could not be told apart with the 87-base-pair reads, so those segments were excluded.

For CDR1 and CDR2, the germline V gene (reference sequence) lists MNHNY and SVGAGI. The CDR3 measures 16 amino acids from cysteine to phenylalanine. Just CDR3 DNA is preserved here, 48 bases in frame from base 1. V is cut back by 2 bases and J by 5 bases, with 6 bases in the junction unmatched. The cohort consisted of approximately 690 healthy bone marrow donors. At the time of sampling, every cohort member was nominally healthy, though immune exposures that went unrecorded were likely present. The donor tested CMV seronegative and was one of the 352 seronegative cohort members. A peripheral blood sample was collected from each donor, and TCR beta sequencing was performed on peripheral blood mononuclear cells. Genomic DNA was extracted from the blood cell samples with the Qiagen DNeasy Blood Extraction Kit.

Input material: PBMCs. This clonotype originated in a man aged 18 to 35 in good health and CMV-seronegative. This sequence uses TRBV6-6 and TRBJ2-3; 11 middle bases align to TRBD2. CDR3 region: CASSYGVAGGQDTQYF. The sequenced DNA: TGTGCCAGCAGTTACGGTGTAGCGGGGGGGCAAGATACGCAGTATTTT.